This T cell receptor beta chain was sequenced in a study of cytomegalovirus exposure and HLA in healthy donors. Study outcomes and limitations: An analysis that came later showed most CMV-associated TCR beta chains appearing HLA-restricted. High specificity and sensitivity for cytomegalovirus status were reported for the classifier.

The PCR made use of 60 Vbeta and 13 Jbeta primers. Sequencing was performed with immunoSEQ multiplex PCR; in TCRdb, only in-frame clones are kept and a portion is missing. The sample yields approximately 100,000 clones, 74% seen once. Notes on this clone: Its matching antigen is unknown.

This CDR3 has 13 residues. Trimming removed 6 bases from V and 1 base from J, with 10 bases in between. Per germline, CDR1 SGDLS and CDR2 YYNGEE. Sequences were obtained from PBMCs. This chain connects TRBV9 to TRBJ1-1, with D possibly being TRBD1 (5 bases). This clonotype originated in a man between 50 and 59 years old in good health and CMV-seropositive. CDR3 DNA: TGTGCCAGCATGGAGGGGACGAACACTGAAGCTTTCTTT. Translating it yields CASMEGTNTEAFF. The variable domain in full, with the rest retrieved from reference TRBV9 and TRBJ1-1, is DSGVTQTPKHLITATGQRVTLRCSPRSGDLSVYWYQQSLDQGLQFLIQYYNGEERAKGNILERFSAQQFPDLHSELNLSSLELGDSALYFCASMEGTNTEAFFGQGTRLTVV.